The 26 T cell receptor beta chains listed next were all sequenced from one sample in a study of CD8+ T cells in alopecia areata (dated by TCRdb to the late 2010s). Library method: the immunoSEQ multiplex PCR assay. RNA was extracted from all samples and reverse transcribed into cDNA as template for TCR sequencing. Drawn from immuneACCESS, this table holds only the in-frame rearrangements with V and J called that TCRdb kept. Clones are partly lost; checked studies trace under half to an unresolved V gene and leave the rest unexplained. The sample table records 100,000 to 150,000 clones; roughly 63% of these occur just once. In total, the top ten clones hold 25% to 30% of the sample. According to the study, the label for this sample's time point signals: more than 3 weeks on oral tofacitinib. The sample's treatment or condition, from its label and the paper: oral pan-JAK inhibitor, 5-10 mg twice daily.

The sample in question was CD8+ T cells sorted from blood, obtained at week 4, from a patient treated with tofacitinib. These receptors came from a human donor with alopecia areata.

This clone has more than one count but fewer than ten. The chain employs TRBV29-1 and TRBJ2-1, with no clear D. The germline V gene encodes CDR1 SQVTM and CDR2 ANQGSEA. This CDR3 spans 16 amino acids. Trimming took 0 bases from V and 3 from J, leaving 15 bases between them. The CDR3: CSVEDPWALNYNEQFF. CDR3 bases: TGCAGCGTTGAAGATCCTTGGGCCCTTAACTACAATGAGCAGTTCTTC.

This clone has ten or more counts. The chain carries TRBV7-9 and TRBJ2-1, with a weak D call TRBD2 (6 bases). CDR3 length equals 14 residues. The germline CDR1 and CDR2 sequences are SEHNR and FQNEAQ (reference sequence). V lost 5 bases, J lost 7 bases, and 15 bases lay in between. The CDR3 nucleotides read TGTGCCAGCAGCGCGGGACCGGCCGAGAATGAGCAGTTCTTC. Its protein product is CASSAGPAENEQFF. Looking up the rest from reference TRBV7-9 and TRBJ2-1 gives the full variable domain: DTGVSQNPRHKITKRGQNVTFRCDPISEHNRLYWYRQTLGQGPEFLTYFQNEAQLEKSRLLSDRFSAERPKGSFSTLEIQRTEQGDSAMYLCASSAGPAENEQFFGPGTRLTVL.

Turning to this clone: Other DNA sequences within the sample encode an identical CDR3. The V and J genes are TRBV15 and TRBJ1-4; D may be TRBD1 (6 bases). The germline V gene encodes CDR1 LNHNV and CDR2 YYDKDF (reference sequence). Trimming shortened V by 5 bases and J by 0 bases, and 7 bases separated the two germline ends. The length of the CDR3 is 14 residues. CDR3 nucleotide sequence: TGTGCCACCAGCTCAGGGGCAACTAATGAAAAACTGTTTTTT. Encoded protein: CATSSGATNEKLFF.

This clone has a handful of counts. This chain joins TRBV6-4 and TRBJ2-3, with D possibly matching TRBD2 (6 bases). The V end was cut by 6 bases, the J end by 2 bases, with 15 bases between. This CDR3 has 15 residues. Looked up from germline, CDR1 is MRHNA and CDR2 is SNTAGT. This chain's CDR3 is CASSLAVGTTDTQYF. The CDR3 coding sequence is TGTGCCAGCAGCTTAGCGGTTGGAACCACAGATACGCAGTATTTT.

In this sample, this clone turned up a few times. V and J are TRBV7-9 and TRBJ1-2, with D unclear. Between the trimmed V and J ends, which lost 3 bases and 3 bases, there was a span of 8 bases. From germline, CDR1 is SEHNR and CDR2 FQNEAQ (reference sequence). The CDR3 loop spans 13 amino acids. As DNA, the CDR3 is TGTGCCAGCAGCTTCCCCGACTACTATGGCTACACCTTC. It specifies CASSFPDYYGYTF.

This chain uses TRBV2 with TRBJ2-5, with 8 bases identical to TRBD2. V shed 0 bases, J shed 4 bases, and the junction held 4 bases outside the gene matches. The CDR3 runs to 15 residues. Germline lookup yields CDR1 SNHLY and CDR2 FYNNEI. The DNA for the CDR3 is TGTGCCAGCAGTGAAGCGCGCCGGGAGGGAGAGACCCAGTACTTC. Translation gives CASSEARREGETQYF.

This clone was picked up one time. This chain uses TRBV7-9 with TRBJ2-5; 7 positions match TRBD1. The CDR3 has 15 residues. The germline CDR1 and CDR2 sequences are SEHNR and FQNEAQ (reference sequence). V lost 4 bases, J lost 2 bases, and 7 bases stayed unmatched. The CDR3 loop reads CASSWIQGNQETQYF. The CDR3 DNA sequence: TGTGCCAGCAGCTGGATACAGGGGAATCAAGAGACCCAGTACTTC.

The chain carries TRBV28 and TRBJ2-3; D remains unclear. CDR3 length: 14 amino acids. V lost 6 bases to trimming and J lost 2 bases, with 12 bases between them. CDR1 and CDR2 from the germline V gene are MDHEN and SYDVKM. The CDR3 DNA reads TGTGCCAGCAGCCCAAGGCAGATCACAGATACGCAGTATTTT. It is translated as CASSPRQITDTQYF.

Here the CDR3 reads CASSPEAARDNEQFF. The CDR3 nucleotides are TGCGCCAGCAGCCCGGAGGCGGCGAGAGACAATGAGCAGTTCTTC. The chain uses TRBV5-1 and TRBJ2-1, with a weak D call TRBD2 (5 bases). The CDR3 sequence is 15 residues long. The ends were cut back, 4 bases at V and 5 bases at J, with 16 bases in the middle. CDR1 SGHRS and CDR2 YFSETQ come from the germline V gene.

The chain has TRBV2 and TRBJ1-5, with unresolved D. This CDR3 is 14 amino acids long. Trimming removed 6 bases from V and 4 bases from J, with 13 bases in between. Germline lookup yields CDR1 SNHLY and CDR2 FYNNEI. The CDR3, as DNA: TGTGCCAGCAGCAATCCGTCGTTTAATCAGCCCCAGCATTTT. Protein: CASSNPSFNQPQHF.

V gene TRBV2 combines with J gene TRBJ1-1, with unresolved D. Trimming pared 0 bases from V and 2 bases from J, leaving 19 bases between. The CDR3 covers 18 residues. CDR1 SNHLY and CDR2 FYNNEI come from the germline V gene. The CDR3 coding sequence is TGTGCCAGCAGTGAAGCGGTACTATCATACGGGCCAAACACTGAAGCTTTCTTT. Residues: CASSEAVLSYGPNTEAFF. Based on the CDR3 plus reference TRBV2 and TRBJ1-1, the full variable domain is EPEVTQTPSHQVTQMGQEVILRCVPISNHLYFYWYRQILGQKVEFLVSFYNNEISEKSEIFDDQFSVERPDGSNFTLKIRSTKLEDSAMYFCASSEAVLSYGPNTEAFFGQGTRLTVV.

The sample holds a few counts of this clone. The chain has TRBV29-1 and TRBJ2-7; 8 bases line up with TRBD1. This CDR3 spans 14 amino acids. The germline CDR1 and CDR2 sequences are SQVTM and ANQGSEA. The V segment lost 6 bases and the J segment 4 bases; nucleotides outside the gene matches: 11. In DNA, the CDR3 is TGCAGCGTCACATTACCGGGACAGGCTTACGAGCAGTACTTC. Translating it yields CSVTLPGQAYEQYF.

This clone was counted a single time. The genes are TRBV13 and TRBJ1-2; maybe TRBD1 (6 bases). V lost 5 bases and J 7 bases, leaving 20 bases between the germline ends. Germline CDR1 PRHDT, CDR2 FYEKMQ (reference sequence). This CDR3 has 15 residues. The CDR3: CASSGKTGAPLGYTF. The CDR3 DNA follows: TGTGCCAGCAGCGGAAAGACAGGAGCCCCACTTGGCTACACCTTC.

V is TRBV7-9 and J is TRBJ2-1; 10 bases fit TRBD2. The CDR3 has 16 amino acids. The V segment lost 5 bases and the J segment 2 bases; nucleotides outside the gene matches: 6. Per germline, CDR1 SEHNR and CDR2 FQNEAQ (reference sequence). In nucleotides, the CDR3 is TGTGCCAGCAGCCCTCCAGCGGGGGGGACCTACAATGAGCAGTTCTTC. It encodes CASSPPAGGTYNEQFF.

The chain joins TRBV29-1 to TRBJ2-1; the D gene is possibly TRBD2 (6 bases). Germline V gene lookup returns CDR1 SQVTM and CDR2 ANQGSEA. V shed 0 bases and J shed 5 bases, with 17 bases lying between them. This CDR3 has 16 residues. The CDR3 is CSVEDFMGTGDNEQFF. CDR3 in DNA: TGCAGCGTTGAAGATTTTATGGGGACTGGGGACAATGAGCAGTTCTTC.

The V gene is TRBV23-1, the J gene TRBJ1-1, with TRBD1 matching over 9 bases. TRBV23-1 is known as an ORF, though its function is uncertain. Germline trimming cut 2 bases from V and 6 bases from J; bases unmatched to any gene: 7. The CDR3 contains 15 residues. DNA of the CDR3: TGCGCCAGCAGTCAAGCACAGGGGGCTGGGGCTGAAGCTTTCTTT. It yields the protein CASSQAQGAGAEAFF.

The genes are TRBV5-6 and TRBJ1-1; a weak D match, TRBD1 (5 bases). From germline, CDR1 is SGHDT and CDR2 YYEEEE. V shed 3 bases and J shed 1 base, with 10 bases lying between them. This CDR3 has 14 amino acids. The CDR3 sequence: CASSYLDRNTEAFF. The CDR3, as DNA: TGTGCCAGCAGCTATCTCGACAGGAACACTGAAGCTTTCTTT.

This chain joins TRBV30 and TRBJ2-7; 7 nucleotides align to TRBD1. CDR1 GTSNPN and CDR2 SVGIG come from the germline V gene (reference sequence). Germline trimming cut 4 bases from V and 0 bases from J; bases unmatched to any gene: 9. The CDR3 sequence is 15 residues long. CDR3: CAWKMLQGSSYEQYF. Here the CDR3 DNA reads TGTGCCTGGAAAATGTTACAGGGGAGCTCCTACGAGCAGTACTTC.

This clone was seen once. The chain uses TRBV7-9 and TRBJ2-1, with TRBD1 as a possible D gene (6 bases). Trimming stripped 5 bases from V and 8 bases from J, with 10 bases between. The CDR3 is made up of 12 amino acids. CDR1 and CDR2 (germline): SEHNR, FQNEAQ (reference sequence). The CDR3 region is CASSEQGHEQFF. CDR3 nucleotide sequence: TGTGCCAGCAGCGAACAGGGTCATGAGCAGTTCTTC.

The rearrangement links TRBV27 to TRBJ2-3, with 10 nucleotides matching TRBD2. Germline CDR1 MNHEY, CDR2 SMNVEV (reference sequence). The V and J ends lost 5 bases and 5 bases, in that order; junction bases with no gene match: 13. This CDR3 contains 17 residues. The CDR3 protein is CASSPSGGASLEDTQYF. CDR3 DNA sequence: TGTGCCAGCAGTCCCAGCGGGGGGGCATCCTTGGAAGATACGCAGTATTTT.

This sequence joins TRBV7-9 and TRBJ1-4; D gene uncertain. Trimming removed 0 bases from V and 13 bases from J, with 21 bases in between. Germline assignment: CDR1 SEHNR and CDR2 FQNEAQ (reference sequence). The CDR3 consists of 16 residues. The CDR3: CASSLADGESGKTLFF. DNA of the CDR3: TGTGCCAGCAGCTTAGCTGACGGGGAGAGTGGAAAAACACTGTTTTTT.

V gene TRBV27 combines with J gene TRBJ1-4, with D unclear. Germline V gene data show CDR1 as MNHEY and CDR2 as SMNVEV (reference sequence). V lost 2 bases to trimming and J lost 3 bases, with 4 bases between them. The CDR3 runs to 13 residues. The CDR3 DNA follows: TGTGCCAGCAGTTTAGCAGCTAATGAAAAACTGTTTTTT. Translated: CASSLAANEKLFF.

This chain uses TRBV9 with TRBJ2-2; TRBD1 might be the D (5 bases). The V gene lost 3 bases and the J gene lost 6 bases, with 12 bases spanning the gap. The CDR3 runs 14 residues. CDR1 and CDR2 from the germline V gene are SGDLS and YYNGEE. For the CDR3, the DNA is TGTGCCAGCAGCGCACCTGCAGGGTCCGGGGAGCTGTTTTTT. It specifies CASSAPAGSGELFF. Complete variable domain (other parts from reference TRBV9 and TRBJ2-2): DSGVTQTPKHLITATGQRVTLRCSPRSGDLSVYWYQQSLDQGLQFLIQYYNGEERAKGNILERFSAQQFPDLHSELNLSSLELGDSALYFCASSAPAGSGELFFGEGSRLTVL.

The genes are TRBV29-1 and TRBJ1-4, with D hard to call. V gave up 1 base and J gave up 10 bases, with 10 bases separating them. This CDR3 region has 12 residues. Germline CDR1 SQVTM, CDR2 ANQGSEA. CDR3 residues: CSVEGVIGKLFF. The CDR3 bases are TGCAGCGTTGAAGGGGTGATCGGAAAACTGTTTTTT. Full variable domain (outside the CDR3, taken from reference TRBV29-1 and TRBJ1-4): SAVISQKPSRDICQRGTSLTIQCQVDSQVTMMFWYRQQPGQSLTLIATANQGSEATYESGFVIDKFPISRPNLTFSTLTVSNMSPEDSSIYLCSVEGVIGKLFFGSGTQLSVL.

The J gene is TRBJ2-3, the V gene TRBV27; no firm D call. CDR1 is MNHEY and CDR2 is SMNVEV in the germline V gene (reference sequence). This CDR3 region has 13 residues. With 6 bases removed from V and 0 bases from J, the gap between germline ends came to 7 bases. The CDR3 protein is CASSLGSTDTQYF. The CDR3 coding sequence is TGTGCCAGCAGCCTAGGGAGCACAGATACGCAGTATTTT.

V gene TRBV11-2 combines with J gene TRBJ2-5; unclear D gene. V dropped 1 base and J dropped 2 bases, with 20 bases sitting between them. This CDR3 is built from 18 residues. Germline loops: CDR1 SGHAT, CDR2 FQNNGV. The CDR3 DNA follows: TGTGCCAGCAGCTTAGCGCCCCTTCCGGTGTGGGAACAAGAGACCCAGTACTTC. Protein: CASSLAPLPVWEQETQYF.